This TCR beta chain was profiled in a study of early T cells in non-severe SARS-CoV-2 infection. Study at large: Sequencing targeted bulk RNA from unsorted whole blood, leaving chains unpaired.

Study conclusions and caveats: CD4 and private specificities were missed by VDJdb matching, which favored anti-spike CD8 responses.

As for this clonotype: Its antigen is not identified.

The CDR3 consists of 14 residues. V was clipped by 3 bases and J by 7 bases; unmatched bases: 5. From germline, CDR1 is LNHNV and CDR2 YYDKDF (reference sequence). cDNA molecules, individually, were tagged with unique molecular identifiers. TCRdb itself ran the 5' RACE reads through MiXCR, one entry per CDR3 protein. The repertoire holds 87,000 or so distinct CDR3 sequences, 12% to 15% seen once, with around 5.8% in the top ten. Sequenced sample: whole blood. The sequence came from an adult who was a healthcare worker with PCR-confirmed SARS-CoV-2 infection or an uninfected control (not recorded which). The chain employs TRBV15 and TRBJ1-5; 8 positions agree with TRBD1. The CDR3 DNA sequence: TGTGCCACCAGCAGGGACAGGGCAGACCAGCCCCAGCATTTT. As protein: CATSRDRADQPQHF.